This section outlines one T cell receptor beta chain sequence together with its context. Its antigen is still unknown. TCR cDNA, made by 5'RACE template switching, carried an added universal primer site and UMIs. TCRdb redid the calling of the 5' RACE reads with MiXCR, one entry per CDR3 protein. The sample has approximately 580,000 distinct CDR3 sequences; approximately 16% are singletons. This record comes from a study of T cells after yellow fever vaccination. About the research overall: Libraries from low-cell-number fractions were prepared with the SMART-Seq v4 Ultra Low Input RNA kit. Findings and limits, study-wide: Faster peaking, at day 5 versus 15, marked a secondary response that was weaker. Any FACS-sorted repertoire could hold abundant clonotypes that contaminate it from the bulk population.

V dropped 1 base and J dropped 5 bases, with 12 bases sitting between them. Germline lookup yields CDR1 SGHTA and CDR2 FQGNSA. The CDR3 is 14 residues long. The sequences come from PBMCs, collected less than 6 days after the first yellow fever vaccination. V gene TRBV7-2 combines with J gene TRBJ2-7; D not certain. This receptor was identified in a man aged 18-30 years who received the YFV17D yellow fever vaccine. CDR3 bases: TGTGCCAGCAGCTTAGTCCGTACGGACCACGAGCAGTACTTC. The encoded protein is CASSLVRTDHEQYF. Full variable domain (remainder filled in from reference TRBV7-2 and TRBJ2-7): GAGVSQSPSNKVTEKGKDVELRCDPISGHTALYWYRQSLGQGLEFLIYFQGNSAPDKSGLPSDRFSAERTGGSVSTLTIQRTQQEDSAVYLCASSLVRTDHEQYFGPGTRLTVT.